This T cell receptor beta chain was captured in a study of blood T cell repertoires in COVID-19. Study-level background: Specimens from acute and convalescent COVID-19 originated in the United States, Italy and Spain. In each case, the material was cDNA or gDNA derived from T cells, B-cell-depleted T cells, or PBMCs.

How the authors handled the data: Using reference gene primer amplification, nucleated cell counts were estimated. Assay: immunoSEQ multiplex PCR; the TCRdb copy retains only in-frame clones and omits some. V and J calls and clone size are as listed in that table; D and trimming were resolved from the DNA. The table records around 20,000 clones, roughly 88% of them present only once. The specimen was peripheral blood. The source of this sequence is a man aged 65-85 years with acute or convalescent COVID-19.

CDR3 loop: CASSELAGGSYTQYF. The CDR3, as DNA: TGTGCCAGCAGTGAACTAGCGGGAGGGAGTTATACGCAGTATTTT. The chain employs TRBV2 and TRBJ2-3; 12 nucleotides agree with TRBD2. This CDR3 spans 15 amino acids. V shed 2 bases, J shed 7 bases, and the junction held 4 bases outside the gene matches. Looked up from germline, CDR1 is SNHLY and CDR2 is FYNNEI.